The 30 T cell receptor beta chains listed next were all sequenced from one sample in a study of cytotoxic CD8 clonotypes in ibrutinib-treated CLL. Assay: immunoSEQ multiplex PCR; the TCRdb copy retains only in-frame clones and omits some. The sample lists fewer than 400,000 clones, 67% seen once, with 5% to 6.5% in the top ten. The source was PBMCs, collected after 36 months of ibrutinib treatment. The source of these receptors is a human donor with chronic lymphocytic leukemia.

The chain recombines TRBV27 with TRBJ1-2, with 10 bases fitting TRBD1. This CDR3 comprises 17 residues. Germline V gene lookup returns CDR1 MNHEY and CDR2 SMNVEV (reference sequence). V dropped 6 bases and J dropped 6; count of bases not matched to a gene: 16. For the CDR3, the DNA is TGTGCCAGCAGCGTTTTCCCCCCGACAGGGGGCGGTCATGGCTACACCTTC. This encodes CASSVFPPTGGGHGYTF.

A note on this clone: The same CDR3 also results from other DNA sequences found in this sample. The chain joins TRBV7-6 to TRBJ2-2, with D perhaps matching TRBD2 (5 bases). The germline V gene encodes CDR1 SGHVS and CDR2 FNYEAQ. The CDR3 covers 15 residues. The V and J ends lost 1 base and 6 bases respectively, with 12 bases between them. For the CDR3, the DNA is TGTGCCAGCAGCTTAGTTCGGGGTATTCCCGGGGAGCTGTTTTTT. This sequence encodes CASSLVRGIPGELFF.

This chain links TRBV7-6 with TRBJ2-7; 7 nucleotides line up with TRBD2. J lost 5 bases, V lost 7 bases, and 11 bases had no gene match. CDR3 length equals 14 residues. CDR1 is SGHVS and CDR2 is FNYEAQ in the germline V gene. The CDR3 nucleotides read TGTGCCAGCACCCTAGAAGTTGCGGGAGACGAGCAGTACTTC. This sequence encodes CASTLEVAGDEQYF.

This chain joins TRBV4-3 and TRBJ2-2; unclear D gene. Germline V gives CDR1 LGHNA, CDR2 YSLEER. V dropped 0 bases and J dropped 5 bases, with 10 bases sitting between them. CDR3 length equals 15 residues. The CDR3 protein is CASSQEGRRTGELFF. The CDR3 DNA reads TGCGCCAGCAGCCAAGAGGGTAGGCGGACCGGGGAGCTGTTTTTT.

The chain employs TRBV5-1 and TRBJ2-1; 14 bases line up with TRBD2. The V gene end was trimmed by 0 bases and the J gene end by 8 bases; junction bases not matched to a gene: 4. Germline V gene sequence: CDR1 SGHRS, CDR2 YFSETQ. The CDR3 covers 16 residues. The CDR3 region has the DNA TGCGCCAGCAGCTTGGCCGCGACTAGCGGGAGGGATGAGCAGTTCTTC. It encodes CASSLAATSGRDEQFF.

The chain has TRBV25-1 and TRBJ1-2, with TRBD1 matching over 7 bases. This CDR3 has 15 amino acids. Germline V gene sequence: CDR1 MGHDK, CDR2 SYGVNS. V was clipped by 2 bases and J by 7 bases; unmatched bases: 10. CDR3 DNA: TGTGCCAGCAGTGAACCCAGCCGGGACAGCCGTGGCTACACCTTC. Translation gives CASSEPSRDSRGYTF.

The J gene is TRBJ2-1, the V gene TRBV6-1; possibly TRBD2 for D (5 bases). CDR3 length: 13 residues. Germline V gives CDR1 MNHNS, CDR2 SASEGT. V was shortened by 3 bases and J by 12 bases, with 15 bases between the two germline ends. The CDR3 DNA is TGTGCCAGCAGTGATGGAGCCAAAGCGGCGCAGTTCTTC. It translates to CASSDGAKAAQFF.

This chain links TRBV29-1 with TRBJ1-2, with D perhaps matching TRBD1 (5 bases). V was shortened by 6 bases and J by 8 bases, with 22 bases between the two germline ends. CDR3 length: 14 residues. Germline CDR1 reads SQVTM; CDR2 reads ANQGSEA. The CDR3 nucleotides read TGCAGCGTGCGGGACCTTATTGGGCTGTCGGGCTACACCTTC. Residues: CSVRDLIGLSGYTF.

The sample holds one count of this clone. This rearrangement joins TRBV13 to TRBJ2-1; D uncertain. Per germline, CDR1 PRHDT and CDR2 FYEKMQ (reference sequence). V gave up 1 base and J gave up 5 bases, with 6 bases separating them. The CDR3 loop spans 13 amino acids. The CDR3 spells CASSLEEDNEQFF. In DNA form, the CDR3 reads TGTGCCAGCAGCTTAGAGGAAGACAATGAGCAGTTCTTC.

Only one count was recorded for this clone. The CDR3 protein is CASSGLAELLTYNEQFF. The DNA of the CDR3 is TGTGCCAGCAGTGGACTAGCGGAACTCCTCACCTACAATGAGCAGTTCTTC. The chain carries TRBV2 and TRBJ2-1; the match to TRBD2 covers 9 bases. Germline CDR1 is SNHLY and CDR2 is FYNNEI. The trim removed 4 bases at V and 2 bases at J, leaving 9 bases unmatched. This CDR3 has 17 amino acids.

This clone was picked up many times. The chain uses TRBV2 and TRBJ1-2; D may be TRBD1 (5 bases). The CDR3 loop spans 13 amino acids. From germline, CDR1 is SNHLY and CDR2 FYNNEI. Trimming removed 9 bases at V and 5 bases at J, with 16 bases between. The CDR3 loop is CASRDSGAYGYTF. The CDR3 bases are TGTGCCAGTCGGGACTCTGGTGCTTATGGCTACACCTTC. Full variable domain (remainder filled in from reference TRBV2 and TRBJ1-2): EPEVTQTPSHQVTQMGQEVILRCVPISNHLYFYWYRQILGQKVEFLVSFYNNEISEKSEIFDDQFSVERPDGSNFTLKIRSTKLEDSAMYFCASRDSGAYGYTFGSGTRLTVV.

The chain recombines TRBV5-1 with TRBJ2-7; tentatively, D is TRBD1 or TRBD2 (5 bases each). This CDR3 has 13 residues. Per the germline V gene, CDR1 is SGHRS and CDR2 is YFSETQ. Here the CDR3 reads CAPLEGTYYEQYF. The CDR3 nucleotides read TGCGCTCCCTTGGAAGGGACCTACTACGAGCAGTACTTC.

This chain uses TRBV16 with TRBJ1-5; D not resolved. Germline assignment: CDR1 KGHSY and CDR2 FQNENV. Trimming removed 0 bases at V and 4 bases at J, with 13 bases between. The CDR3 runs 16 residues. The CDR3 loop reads CASSQSSDTPNQPQHF. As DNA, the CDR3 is TGTGCCAGCAGCCAATCGAGTGACACACCTAATCAGCCCCAGCATTTT.

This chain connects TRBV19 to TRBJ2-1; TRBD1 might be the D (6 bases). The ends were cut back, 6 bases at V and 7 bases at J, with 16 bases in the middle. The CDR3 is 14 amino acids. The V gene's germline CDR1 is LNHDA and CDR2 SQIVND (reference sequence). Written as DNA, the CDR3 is TGTGCCAGTAGCATACAGGGAAAGGGAAATGAGCAGTTCTTC. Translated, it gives CASSIQGKGNEQFF.

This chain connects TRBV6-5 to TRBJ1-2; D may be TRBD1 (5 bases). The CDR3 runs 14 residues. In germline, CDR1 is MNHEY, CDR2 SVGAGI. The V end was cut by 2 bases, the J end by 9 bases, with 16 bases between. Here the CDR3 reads CASSYRQHYHRYTF. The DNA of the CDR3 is TGTGCCAGCAGTTACCGACAGCACTATCATCGCTACACCTTC.

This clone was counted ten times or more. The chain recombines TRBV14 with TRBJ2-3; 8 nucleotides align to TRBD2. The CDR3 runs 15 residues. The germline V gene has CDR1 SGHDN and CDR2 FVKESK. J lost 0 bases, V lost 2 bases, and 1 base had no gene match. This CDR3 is CASSQLAGSTDTQYF. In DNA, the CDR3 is TGTGCCAGCAGCCAACTAGCGGGCAGCACAGATACGCAGTATTTT.

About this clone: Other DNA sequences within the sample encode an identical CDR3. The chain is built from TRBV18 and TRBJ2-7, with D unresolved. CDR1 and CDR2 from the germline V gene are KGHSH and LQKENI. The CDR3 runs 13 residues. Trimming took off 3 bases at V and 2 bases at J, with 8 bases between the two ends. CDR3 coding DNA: TGTGCCAGCTCACCCAGGCAGACCTACGAGCAGTACTTC. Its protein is CASSPRQTYEQYF.

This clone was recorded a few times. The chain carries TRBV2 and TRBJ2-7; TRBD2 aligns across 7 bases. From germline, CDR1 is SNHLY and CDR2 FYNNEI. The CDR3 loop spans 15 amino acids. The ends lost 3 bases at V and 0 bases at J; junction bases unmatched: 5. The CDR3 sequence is CASSDKRGVSYEQYF. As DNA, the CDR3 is TGTGCCAGCAGTGACAAACGGGGGGTCTCCTACGAGCAGTACTTC.

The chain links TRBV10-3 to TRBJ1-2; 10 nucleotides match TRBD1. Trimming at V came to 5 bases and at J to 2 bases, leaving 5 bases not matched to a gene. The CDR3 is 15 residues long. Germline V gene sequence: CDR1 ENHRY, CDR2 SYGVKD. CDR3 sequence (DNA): TGTGCCATCAGTACCTGGACAGGGGGGAACTATGGCTACACCTTC. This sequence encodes CAISTWTGGNYGYTF.

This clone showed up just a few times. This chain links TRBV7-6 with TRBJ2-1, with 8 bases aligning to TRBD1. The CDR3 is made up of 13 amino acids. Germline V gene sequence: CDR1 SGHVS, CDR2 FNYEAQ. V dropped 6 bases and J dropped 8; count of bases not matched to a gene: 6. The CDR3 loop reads CASRPQGEDEQFF. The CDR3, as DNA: TGTGCCAGCAGGCCACAGGGGGAGGATGAGCAGTTCTTC.

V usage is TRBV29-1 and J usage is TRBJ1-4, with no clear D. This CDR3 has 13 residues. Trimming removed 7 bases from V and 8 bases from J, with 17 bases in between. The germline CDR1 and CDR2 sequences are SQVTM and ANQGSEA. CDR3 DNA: TGCAGCGGCGGTCTGGGGTTCGGGGAAAAACTGTTTTTT. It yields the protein CSGGLGFGEKLFF.

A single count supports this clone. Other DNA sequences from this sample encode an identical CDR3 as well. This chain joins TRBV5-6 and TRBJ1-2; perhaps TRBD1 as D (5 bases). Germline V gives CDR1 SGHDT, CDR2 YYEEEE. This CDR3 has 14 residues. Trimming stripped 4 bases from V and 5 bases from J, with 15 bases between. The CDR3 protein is CASSLGQGRYGYTF. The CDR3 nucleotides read TGTGCCAGCAGCCTCGGACAAGGACGGTATGGCTACACCTTC.

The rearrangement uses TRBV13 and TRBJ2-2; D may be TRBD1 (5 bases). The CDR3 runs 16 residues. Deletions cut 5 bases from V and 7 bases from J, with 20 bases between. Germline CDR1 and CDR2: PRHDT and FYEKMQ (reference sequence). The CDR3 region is CASSTSLGSRGGELFF. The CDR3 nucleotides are TGTGCCAGCAGCACTTCCCTAGGGTCAAGGGGCGGGGAGCTGTTTTTT. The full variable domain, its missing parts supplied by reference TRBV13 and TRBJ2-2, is AAGVIQSPRHLIKEKRETATLKCYPIPRHDTVYWYQQGPGQDPQFLISFYEKMQSDKGSIPDRFSAQQFSDYHSELNMSSLELGDSALYFCASSTSLGSRGGELFFGEGSRLTVL.

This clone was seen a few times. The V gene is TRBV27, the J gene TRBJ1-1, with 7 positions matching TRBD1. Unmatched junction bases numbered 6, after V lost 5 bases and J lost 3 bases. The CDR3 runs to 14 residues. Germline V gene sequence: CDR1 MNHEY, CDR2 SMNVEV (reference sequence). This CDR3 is CASSETTGYTEAFF. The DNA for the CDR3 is TGTGCCAGCAGTGAGACGACAGGGTACACTGAAGCTTTCTTT.

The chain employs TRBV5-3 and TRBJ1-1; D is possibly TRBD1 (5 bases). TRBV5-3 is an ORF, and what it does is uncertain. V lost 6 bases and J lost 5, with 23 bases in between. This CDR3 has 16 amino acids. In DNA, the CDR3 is TGTGCCAGAAACCACCCCGTTCCGGGGGAGGGTACTGAAGCTTTCTTT. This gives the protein CARNHPVPGEGTEAFF.

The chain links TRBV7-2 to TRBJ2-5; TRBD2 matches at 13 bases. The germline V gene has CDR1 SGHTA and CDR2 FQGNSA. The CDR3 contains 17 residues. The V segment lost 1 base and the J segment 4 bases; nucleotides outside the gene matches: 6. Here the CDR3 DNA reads TGTGCCAGCAGCTTAGAGCCGGGACTAGCGGGACCAGAGACCCAGTACTTC. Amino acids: CASSLEPGLAGPETQYF.

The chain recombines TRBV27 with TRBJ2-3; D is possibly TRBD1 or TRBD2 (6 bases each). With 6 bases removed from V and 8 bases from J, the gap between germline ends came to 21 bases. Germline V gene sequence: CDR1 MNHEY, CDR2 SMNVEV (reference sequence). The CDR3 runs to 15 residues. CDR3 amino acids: CASSSRRRGISTQYF. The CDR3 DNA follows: TGTGCCAGCAGCTCCAGACGGAGGGGGATAAGTACGCAGTATTTT.

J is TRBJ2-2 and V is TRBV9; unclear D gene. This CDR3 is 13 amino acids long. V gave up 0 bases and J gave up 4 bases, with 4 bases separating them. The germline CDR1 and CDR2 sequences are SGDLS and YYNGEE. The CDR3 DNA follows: TGTGCCAGCAGCGTAGGATCCACCGGGGAGCTGTTTTTT. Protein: CASSVGSTGELFF.

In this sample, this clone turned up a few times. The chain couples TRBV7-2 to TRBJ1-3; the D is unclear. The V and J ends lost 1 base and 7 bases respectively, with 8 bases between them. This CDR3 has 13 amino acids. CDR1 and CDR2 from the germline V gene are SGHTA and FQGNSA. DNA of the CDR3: TGTGCCAGCAGCTTAGGTTTGGCGAACACCATATATTTT. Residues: CASSLGLANTIYF.

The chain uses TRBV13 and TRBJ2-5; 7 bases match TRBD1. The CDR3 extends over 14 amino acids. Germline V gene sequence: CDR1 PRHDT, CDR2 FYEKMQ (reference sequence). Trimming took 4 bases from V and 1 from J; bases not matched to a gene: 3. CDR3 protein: CASSSGTVQETQYF. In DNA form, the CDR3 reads TGTGCCAGCAGCTCCGGGACAGTCCAAGAGACCCAGTACTTC.